The clone carrying this TCR beta chain appeared a few times. The antigen is not known. This sample was taken from a study of CD8+ T cells in alopecia areata. About the research overall: Dosing with tofacitinib proceeded for 6 to 18 months, followed by 6 months off drug. Study results and caveats: Lesional scalp displayed greater clonality than normal scalp, most notably in alopecia totalis/universalis.

The authors extracted RNA and reverse transcribed it into cDNA as the sequencing template. Assay used: immunoSEQ multiplex PCR; TCRdb lists only in-frame clones, some missing. This sample has a few hundred thousand clones; roughly two thirds occur once, and the top ten carry around 1.2%. This TCR was sampled from a human donor with alopecia areata. Sequences were derived from CD4+ T cells sorted from blood, sampled at week 0.

The CDR3 here is CSVASRSYEQYF. CDR3 bases: TGCAGCGTTGCTTCCCGGTCCTACGAGCAGTACTTC. The J gene is TRBJ2-7, the V gene TRBV29-1; D not certain. The V end lost 4 bases, the J end lost 1 base, and 8 bases lay between the germline ends. This CDR3 spans 12 amino acids. In germline, CDR1 is SQVTM, CDR2 ANQGSEA.